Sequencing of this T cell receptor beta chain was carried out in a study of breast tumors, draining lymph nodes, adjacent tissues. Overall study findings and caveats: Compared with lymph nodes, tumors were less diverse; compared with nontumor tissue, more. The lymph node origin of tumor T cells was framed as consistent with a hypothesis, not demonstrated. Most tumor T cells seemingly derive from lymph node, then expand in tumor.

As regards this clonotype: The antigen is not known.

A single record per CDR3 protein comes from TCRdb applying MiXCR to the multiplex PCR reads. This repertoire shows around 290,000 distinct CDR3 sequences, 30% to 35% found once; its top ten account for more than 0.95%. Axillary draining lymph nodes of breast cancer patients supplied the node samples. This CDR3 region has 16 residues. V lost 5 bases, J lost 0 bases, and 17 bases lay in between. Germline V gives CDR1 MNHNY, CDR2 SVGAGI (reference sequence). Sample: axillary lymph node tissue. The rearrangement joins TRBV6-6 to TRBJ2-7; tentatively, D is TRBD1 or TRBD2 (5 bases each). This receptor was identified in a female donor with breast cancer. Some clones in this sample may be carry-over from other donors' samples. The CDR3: CASSHPGLRGSYEQYF. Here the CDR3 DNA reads TGTGCCAGCAGTCACCCCGGACTGAGGGGCTCCTACGAGCAGTACTTC.